This is a list of T cell receptor beta chains from one sample in a study of cytomegalovirus exposure and HLA in healthy donors. TCRdb keeps only in-frame clones here, not all; method: immunoSEQ multiplex PCR. The sample records roughly 180,000 clones, roughly 88% being singletons. What was sequenced was PBMCs. These TCRs come from a man between 18 and 29 years old in good health and CMV-seropositive. The CDR3 runs from the conserved cysteine through the conserved F or W. D genes are given only for firm matches. The size of a clone is reported for some rows only, either as once, few or many, or as a class for expanded clones.

J	V	size	D	CDR3	DNA
TRBJ1-3	TRBV6-1	.	.	CASSGTAGNTIYF	TGTGCCAGCAGTGGGACAGCCGGGAACACCATATATTTT
TRBJ2-7	TRBV29-1	.	TRBD2	CSVGTSGSFYEQYF	TGCAGCGTCGGGACTAGCGGGAGCTTCTACGAGCAGTACTTC
TRBJ2-1	TRBV5-1	.	.	CASSFVGGTEINEQFF	TGCGCCAGCAGCTTTGTAGGCGGGACAGAAATTAATGAGCAGTTCTTC
TRBJ1-1	TRBV4-1	.	.	CASSQAGGQAYTEAFF	TGCGCCAGCAGCCAAGCGGGGGGGCAGGCCTACACTGAAGCTTTCTTT
TRBJ1-1	TRBV5-5	.	.	CASSLGERGTEAFF	TGTGCCAGCAGCTTGGGGGAAAGGGGCACTGAAGCTTTCTTT
TRBJ2-1	TRBV4-1	.	.	CASSTPGTPNEQFF	TGCGCCAGCAGCACACCCGGGACTCCGAATGAGCAGTTCTTC
TRBJ1-4	TRBV4-3	.	.	CASSQDPRGGLGEKLFF	TGCGCCAGCAGCCAAGATCCCCGTGGAGGTCTTGGAGAAAAACTGTTTTTT
TRBJ1-2	TRBV27	.	.	CASSPRNNYGYTF	TGTGCCAGCAGTCCCAGAAATAACTATGGCTACACCTTC
TRBJ1-1	TRBV6-5	.	.	CASSRRQDVNTEAFF	TGTGCCAGCAGTAGACGACAGGATGTGAACACTGAAGCTTTCTTT
TRBJ2-3	TRBV4-1	.	TRBD2	CASSPGTSGGDWTDTQYF	TGCGCCAGCAGCCCAGGGACTAGCGGGGGGGACTGGACAGATACGCAGTATTTT
TRBJ1-2	TRBV28	.	TRBD1	CASAKEWDRQNYGYTF	TGTGCCAGTGCTAAGGAGTGGGACAGACAAAACTATGGCTACACCTTC
TRBJ1-2	TRBV19	.	.	CASSAGQFYGYTF	TGTGCCAGTAGTGCAGGACAGTTCTATGGCTACACCTTC
TRBJ2-3	TRBV5-1	once	TRBD2	CASSGRGTGTDTQYF	TGCGCCAGCAGCGGGCGGGGGACCGGCACAGATACGCAGTATTTT
TRBJ1-4	TRBV19	.	TRBD1	CASARDRHEKLFF	TGTGCCAGTGCCCGGGACAGGCATGAAAAACTGTTTTTT
TRBJ1-1	TRBV14	.	.	CASSQGSYTEAFF	TGTGCCAGCAGCCAGGGGAGTTACACTGAAGCTTTCTTT
TRBJ1-5	TRBV27	.	TRBD1	CASSLGTGGHQPQHF	TGTGCCAGCAGTTTAGGGACAGGGGGGCATCAGCCCCAGCATTTT
TRBJ1-1	TRBV6-1	.	.	CASSPQWNTEAFF	TGTGCCAGCAGTCCTCAGTGGAACACTGAAGCTTTCTTT
TRBJ1-4	TRBV4-1	.	TRBD1	CASSQDRSFEGAEGEKLFF	TGCGCCAGCAGCCAAGATCGGTCGTTTGAGGGGGCTGAAGGAGAAAAACTGTTTTTT
TRBJ2-2	TRBV4-2	.	.	CASGRGGELFF	TGTGCCAGTGGAAGAGGCGGGGAGCTGTTTTTT
TRBJ2-7	TRBV29-1	.	TRBD1	CSITGTVTYEQYF	TGCAGCATAACCGGGACAGTCACCTACGAGCAGTACTTC
TRBJ2-1	TRBV16	once	.	CASSQSGGSDEQFF	TGTGCCAGCAGCCAATCGGGGGGTAGCGATGAGCAGTTCTTC
TRBJ1-5	TRBV27	.	TRBD1	CASSTGGNQPQHF	TGTGCCAGCAGTACAGGGGGCAATCAGCCCCAGCATTTT
TRBJ1-1	TRBV30	.	TRBD1	CAWSLTGGYEAFF	TGTGCCTGGAGTTTGACAGGGGGGTATGAAGCTTTCTTT
TRBJ2-2	TRBV5-6	.	TRBD2	CASSLGAGIGELFF	TGTGCCAGCAGCTTGGGAGCGGGGATCGGGGAGCTGTTTTTT
TRBJ2-6	TRBV6-5	few	TRBD2	CASSYEAGGGANVLTF	TGTGCCAGCAGTTACGAGGCGGGGGGCGGGGCCAACGTCCTGACTTTC
TRBJ1-3	TRBV6-1	.	.	CASSTRDSGKNTIYF	TGTGCCAGCAGTACCCGAGACAGTGGCAAAAACACCATATATTTT
TRBJ1-1	TRBV13	.	.	CASSLVGHMNTEAFF	TGTGCCAGCAGCTTAGTGGGACACATGAACACTGAAGCTTTCTTT
TRBJ2-3	TRBV4-1	.	.	CASSHQSGGGTDTQYF	TGCGCCAGCAGCCACCAGTCCGGGGGAGGCACAGATACGCAGTATTTT
TRBJ2-7	TRBV2	few	TRBD2	CASSGLAGGIGQYF	TGTGCCAGCAGCGGACTAGCGGGGGGGATCGGGCAGTACTTC
TRBJ1-2	TRBV5-8	.	.	CASSQRSTTRANYGYTF	TGTGCCAGCAGCCAGAGGTCAACGACGCGAGCTAACTATGGCTACACCTTC
TRBJ2-5	TRBV11-2	.	.	CASSLDRQRETQYF	TGTGCCAGCAGCCTGGACAGACAGAGAGAGACCCAGTACTTC
TRBJ1-4	TRBV5-1	few	.	CASSFETVHEKLFF	TGCGCCAGCAGCTTCGAAACGGTACATGAAAAACTGTTTTTT
TRBJ2-7	TRBV28	.	TRBD1	CATTDRASGEQYF	TGTGCCACCACGGACAGGGCCTCTGGCGAGCAGTACTTC
TRBJ2-1	TRBV7-2	.	.	CASSLLAGEQFF	TGTGCCAGCAGCTTACTGGCAGGCGAGCAGTTCTTC
TRBJ2-7	TRBV19	.	.	CASSIADSYEQYF	TGTGCCAGTAGTATAGCGGACAGCTACGAGCAGTACTTC
TRBJ2-1	TRBV27	.	TRBD1	CASSIPGTGGVSPNNEQFF	TGTGCCAGCAGTATACCCGGGACAGGGGGTGTTTCCCCGAATAATGAGCAGTTCTTC
TRBJ2-5	TRBV7-8	.	TRBD1	CASTLDRVQETQYF	TGTGCCAGCACGCTCGACAGGGTCCAAGAGACCCAGTACTTC